This T cell receptor (beta chain) was documented in a study of shared clonotypes between healthy human individuals. TCRdb's copy holds only in-frame clones and misses some; the assay was immunoSEQ multiplex PCR. The table has around 2.1 million clones, approximately 96% seen once; the top ten hold around 0.13%. Germline CDR1 GTSNPN, CDR2 SVGIG (reference sequence). The CDR3 is 14 amino acids. V lost 0 bases, J lost 4 bases, and 12 bases lay in between. This clone was recorded once. The source material was naive CD4+ T cells sorted from blood. As to subset: CD45RA+ positively selected. The rearrangement joins TRBV30 to TRBJ1-1; TRBD1 is a possible D gene (5 bases). This clonotype originated in a man younger than 30 in good health. CDR3 coding DNA: TGTGCCTGGAGTGTACTGGGGACGGGCACTGAAGCTTTCTTT. Its translation: CAWSVLGTGTEAFF.